Each of the 29 T cell receptor beta chains below was sequenced from the same sample in a study of CD8 T cells in Susac syndrome. Random hexamers were used to reverse transcribe an amount of about 0.45 to 1 ug RNA. TCRdb reprocessed the immunoSEQ multiplex PCR reads with MiXCR, giving one entry per CDR3 protein. The data hold fewer than 250,000 distinct CDR3 sequences, with 90% to 95% observed a single time. Source material: CD4+ T cells from PBMCs. The receptors here all came from a human donor in good health.

The chain employs TRBV3-1 and TRBJ1-1; the D is unclear. The V end was cut by 1 base, the J end by 6 bases, with 12 bases between. The germline V gene encodes CDR1 LGHDT and CDR2 YNNKEL (reference sequence). The CDR3 consists of 14 residues. CDR3: CASSQGPLSPEAFF. As DNA, the CDR3 is TGTGCCAGCAGCCAAGGACCGCTGAGCCCTGAAGCTTTCTTT.

The chain uses TRBV6-2 or TRBV6-3 and TRBJ2-7, with a weak D call TRBD1 (6 bases). The CDR3 is 12 residues long. Trimming shortened V by 5 bases and J by 5 bases, and 10 bases separated the two germline ends. CDR1 and CDR2 from the germline V gene are MNHEY and SVGEGT. The CDR3, as DNA: TGTGCCAGCAGTCAAGGGGGTCACGAGCAGTACGTC. Protein product: CASSQGGHEQYV.

The chain employs TRBV6-5 and TRBJ1-1; D gene uncertain. Trimming took 0 bases from V and 8 from J, leaving 7 bases between them. Germline CDR1 is MNHEY and CDR2 is SVGAGI. The CDR3 is 12 amino acids. Written as DNA, the CDR3 is TGTGCCAGCAGTTACTCCGCCTTAGAAGCTTTCTTT. This sequence encodes CASSYSALEAFF.

This chain uses TRBV7-2 with TRBJ1-1; no definite D call. V was pared by 2 bases and J by 6 bases, with 10 bases between. CDR1 and CDR2 (germline): SGHTA, FQGNSA. The CDR3 runs to 13 residues. CDR3 bases: TGTGCCAGCAGCTTATATCCGAAGGCTGAAGCTTTCTTT. It specifies CASSLYPKAEAFF. The full variable domain, completed using reference TRBV7-2 and TRBJ1-1, is GAGVSQSPSNKVTEKGKDVELRCDPISGHTALYWYRQSLGQGLEFLIYFQGNSAPDKSGLPSDRFSAERTGGSVSTLTIQRTQQEDSAVYLCASSLYPKAEAFFGQGTRLTVV.

This clonotype was observed a handful of times. The DNA of the CDR3 is TGTGCCAGCTCACTCACTAGCGGGGCTCACGAGCAGTACGTC. It codes for CASSLTSGAHEQYV. V gene TRBV18 combines with J gene TRBJ2-7; 10 bases align to TRBD2. Germline lookup yields CDR1 KGHSH and CDR2 LQKENI. The CDR3 has 14 amino acids. V lost 4 bases to trimming and J lost 5 bases; unmatched junction nucleotides: 5.

This clonotype was counted a few times. The rearrangement joins TRBV7-9 to TRBJ1-2; possible D gene TRBD1, 6 bases. The V end was cut by 5 bases, the J end by 2 bases, with 9 bases between. The CDR3 covers 13 residues. Germline CDR1 and CDR2: SEHNR and FQNEAQ (reference sequence). CDR3 DNA sequence: TGTGCCAGCAGCCCCACAGGGAACTATGGCTACACCTTC. It codes for CASSPTGNYGYTF.

The chain carries TRBV7-2 and TRBJ1-6; D is perhaps TRBD1 (5 bases). Trimming removed 3 bases from V and 14 bases from J, with 17 bases in between. Germline CDR1 is SGHTA and CDR2 is FQGNSA. The CDR3 sequence is 14 residues long. The CDR3 bases are TGTGCCAGCAGCTTGGGGACTACCGGGAGGGCCCTCCACTTT. Its protein is CASSLGTTGRALHF.

The chain joins TRBV29-1 to TRBJ2-3; TRBD1 aligns across 7 bases. The CDR3 spans 15 residues. Germline CDR1 and CDR2: SQVTM and ANQGSEA. V dropped 2 bases and J dropped 5; count of bases not matched to a gene: 10. CDR3 region: CSVELQGVGGDTQYF. The CDR3 DNA follows: TGCAGCGTTGAATTGCAGGGGGTAGGAGGAGATACGCAGTATTTT.

The CDR3 DNA follows: TGTGCCAGCAGCTTACACATTCGAACTGAAGCTTTCTTT. It codes for CASSLHIRTEAFF. The rearrangement links TRBV7-2 to TRBJ1-1; D unclear. Between the trimmed V and J ends, which lost 2 bases and 5 bases, there was a span of 9 bases. Germline lookup yields CDR1 SGHTA and CDR2 FQGNSA. The CDR3 contains 13 residues. Together with reference TRBV7-2 and TRBJ1-1, the CDR3 gives the full variable domain: GAGVSQSPSNKVTEKGKDVELRCDPISGHTALYWYRQSLGQGLEFLIYFQGNSAPDKSGLPSDRFSAERTGGSVSTLTIQRTQQEDSAVYLCASSLHIRTEAFFGQGTRLTVV.

The V gene is TRBV3-1, the J gene TRBJ1-1; D is uncertain. The CDR3 is made up of 13 amino acids. Trimming stripped 1 base from V and 7 bases from J, with 10 bases between. Per the germline V gene, CDR1 is LGHDT and CDR2 is YNNKEL (reference sequence). CDR3 region: CASSQAPGYEAFF. The CDR3 nucleotides are TGTGCCAGCAGCCAAGCTCCCGGATATGAAGCTTTCTTT.

In nucleotides, the CDR3 is TGCAGTGCCCCGATCGGCGGGTACACTGAAGCTTTCTTT. Translation: CSAPIGGYTEAFF. The chain recombines TRBV20-1 with TRBJ1-1, with unresolved D. From germline, CDR1 is DFQATT and CDR2 SNEGSKA (reference sequence). V dropped 6 bases and J dropped 3 bases, with 14 bases sitting between them. The CDR3 totals 13 residues.

This sequence joins TRBV27 and TRBJ2-1, with 11 bases identical to TRBD2. CDR1 is MNHEY and CDR2 is SMNVEV in the germline V gene (reference sequence). The CDR3 is 13 amino acids. The J segment lost 7 bases and the V segment lost 6 bases, leaving 2 bases of the junction unmatched. For the CDR3, the DNA is TGTGCCAGCAGATCTAGCGGGGGGAATGAGCAGTTCTTC. Translating gives CASRSSGGNEQFF.

The chain links TRBV5-4 to TRBJ2-4; the D gene is possibly TRBD2 (6 bases). Trimming removed 4 bases from V and 8 bases from J, with 16 bases in between. Germline V lookup: CDR1 SGHNT, CDR2 YYREEE (reference sequence). The CDR3 is 14 amino acids. DNA for the CDR3: TGTGCCAGCAGCCCGGGACTGGGGATAGACATTCAGTACTTC. Translating gives CASSPGLGIDIQYF.

The rearrangement links TRBV6-5 to TRBJ2-1; D may be TRBD2 (5 bases). The CDR3 spans 16 residues. The V gene's germline CDR1 is MNHEY and CDR2 SVGAGI. Between the trimmed V and J ends, which lost 3 bases and 0 bases, there was a span of 12 bases. CDR3 DNA: TGTGCCAGCAGTTATTTTCTAGGGAGCTCCTACAATGAGCAGTTCTTC. Translated: CASSYFLGSSYNEQFF.

The V gene is TRBV20-1, the J gene TRBJ2-7, with no clear D. Trimming pared 0 bases from V and 3 bases from J, leaving 15 bases between. The CDR3 extends over 15 amino acids. Looked up from germline, CDR1 is DFQATT and CDR2 is SNEGSKA (reference sequence). The CDR3 coding sequence is TGCAGTGCTAGAGACGTACGCTTCTTTTTCTACGAGCAGTACTTC. This sequence encodes CSARDVRFFFYEQYF.

The CDR3 loop is CASSIATGRDGYTF. The CDR3 bases are TGTGCCAGTAGTATTGCGACAGGGAGGGATGGCTACACCTTC. The chain employs TRBV19 and TRBJ1-2, with 7 positions matching TRBD1. J gave up 6 bases and V 3 bases, and 7 bases lay outside the gene matches. Germline V lookup: CDR1 LNHDA, CDR2 SQIVND (reference sequence). The CDR3 has 14 amino acids.

The gene calls are TRBV5-1 and TRBJ2-2; 8 nucleotides match TRBD1. J was trimmed by 1 base and V by 4 bases; bases with no gene match: 3. Germline V gene sequence: CDR1 SGHRS, CDR2 YFSETQ. The length of the CDR3 is 15 residues. The CDR3 protein is CASSQGALNTGELFF. DNA for the CDR3: TGCGCCAGCAGCCAGGGGGCCCTGAACACCGGGGAGCTGTTTTTT.

The genes are TRBV20-1 and TRBJ2-7, with D maybe TRBD1 (5 bases). V gave up 3 bases and J gave up 3 bases, with 9 bases separating them. The CDR3 is 12 amino acids. Germline CDR1 DFQATT, CDR2 SNEGSKA (reference sequence). The CDR3 protein is CSARSDSYEQYV. The CDR3 nucleotides read TGCAGTGCTAGGTCTGACAGCTACGAGCAGTACGTC.

The chain's CDR3 is CSATGTILDTQYF. CDR3 bases: TGCAGTGCCACCGGGACAATATTAGATACGCAGTATTTT. The chain uses TRBV20-1 and TRBJ2-3; D is possibly TRBD1 (6 bases). CDR3 size: 13 residues. V lost 6 bases to trimming and J lost 5 bases, with 15 bases between them. Germline loops: CDR1 DFQATT, CDR2 SNEGSKA (reference sequence).

The chain links TRBV10-3 to TRBJ2-3, with D uncertain. The CDR3 extends over 11 amino acids. Germline CDR1 reads ENHRY; CDR2 reads SYGVKD. V was shortened by 4 bases and J by 8 bases, with 7 bases between the two germline ends. The CDR3 protein is CAISADGTQYF. The CDR3 DNA follows: TGTGCCATCAGTGCGGACGGTACGCAGTATTTT.

Only one count was recorded for this clonotype. This chain uses TRBV28 with TRBJ1-6; D possibly corresponds to TRBD1 (5 bases). Trimming removed 4 bases at V and 6 bases at J, with 13 bases between. The CDR3 extends over 15 amino acids. CDR1 and CDR2 from the germline V gene are MDHEN and SYDVKM. The CDR3 sequence: CASSSPGGINSPLHF. The DNA of the CDR3 is TGTGCCAGCAGTTCCCCCGGGGGTATTAATTCACCCCTCCACTTT.

V usage is TRBV9 and J usage is TRBJ1-1; D may be TRBD1 (5 bases). Looked up from germline, CDR1 is SGDLS and CDR2 is YYNGEE. This CDR3 comprises 13 residues. Trimming cost V 2 bases and J 7 bases, with 12 bases left between them. CDR3 DNA: TGTGCCAGCAGCGTTACTGGGGGGGGTGAAGCTTTCTTT. It translates to CASSVTGGGEAFF.

J is TRBJ2-5 and V is TRBV5-4, with D maybe TRBD1 (6 bases). Germline values: CDR1 SGHNT, CDR2 YYREEE (reference sequence). The CDR3 sequence is 14 residues long. V lost 2 bases and J lost 2, with 10 bases in between. The CDR3 loop is CASSFGTHQETQYF. CDR3 coding DNA: TGTGCCAGCAGCTTCGGGACACATCAAGAGACCCAGTACTTC.

This rearrangement joins TRBV29-1 to TRBJ2-7, with no clear D. Trimming removed 0 bases from V and 9 bases from J, with 9 bases in between. CDR1 is SQVTM and CDR2 is ANQGSEA in the germline V gene. The CDR3 runs 11 residues. CDR3: CSVEERSVQYV. CDR3 nucleotides: TGCAGCGTTGAAGAACGAAGTGTGCAGTACGTC.

CDR3 in amino acids: CASRQETGTEAWQYF. The CDR3, as DNA: TGTGCCAGCAGACAAGAAACCGGGACAGAGGCCTGGCAGTACTTC. The genes are TRBV27 and TRBJ2-7; 7 nucleotides match TRBD1. Germline V gene lookup returns CDR1 MNHEY and CDR2 SMNVEV (reference sequence). The CDR3 consists of 15 residues. The V gene end was trimmed by 6 bases and the J gene end by 9 bases; junction bases not matched to a gene: 17.

The rearrangement links TRBV12-3 or TRBV12-4 to TRBJ1-5; 8 bases match TRBD1. The CDR3 has 15 amino acids. V was clipped by 6 bases and J by 0 bases; unmatched bases: 4. CDR3: CASSRQGSSNQPQHF. For the CDR3, the DNA is TGTGCCAGCAGCAGACAGGGGAGTAGCAATCAGCCCCAGCATTTT.

V and J are TRBV18 and TRBJ1-4; tentative D call: TRBD1 (5 bases). The germline V gene encodes CDR1 KGHSH and CDR2 LQKENI. V was trimmed by 4 bases and J by 3 bases, leaving 15 bases between them. There are 16 residues in the CDR3. Here the CDR3 DNA reads TGTGCCAGCTCACTTACAGGCGTAGCGGCTAATGAAAAACTGTTTTTT. Translated: CASSLTGVAANEKLFF.

This chain links TRBV6-1 with TRBJ1-1; D not resolved. This CDR3 spans 13 amino acids. Between the trimmed V and J ends, which lost 7 bases and 13 bases, there was a span of 22 bases. Germline lookup yields CDR1 MNHNS and CDR2 SASEGT. CDR3: CASNGGSRREVFF. The DNA of the CDR3 is TGTGCCAGCAACGGTGGGTCGCGGCGAGAGGTTTTCTTT.

Only one count was recorded for this clonotype. The V and J genes are TRBV28 and TRBJ1-2, with unresolved D. The germline V gene encodes CDR1 MDHEN and CDR2 SYDVKM. The CDR3 is made up of 13 amino acids. V lost 6 bases to trimming and J lost 7 bases, with 15 bases between them. This CDR3 reads CASRPIKGIGYTF. DNA for the CDR3: TGTGCCAGCAGACCTATTAAGGGAATTGGCTACACCTTC.